Here is one T cell receptor beta chain with its context. Antigen unknown. These data are taken from a study of shared clonotypes between healthy human individuals. Regarding the study as a whole: Shared clonotypes: about 5.3% naive CD4, around 3.5% naive CD8, less than 2.5% memory CD4, around 0.4% memory CD8.

Replicate PCRs from sorted subsets contained around 200 ng DNA, which is some 30,000 T cell genomes. Clones were read by immunoSEQ multiplex PCR, and TCRdb kept only the in-frame ones, dropping some. The sample consists of around 700,000 clones, around 72% of them appearing once. With V trimmed by 3 bases and J by 5 bases, 23 bases remained unmatched. This CDR3 comprises 20 residues. From germline, CDR1 is SGHRS and CDR2 YFSETQ. This TCR was recovered from a woman aged 30 to 39 in good health. The sequencing input was memory CD4+ T cells sorted from blood. Subset of the sample: CD45RA-negative fraction. V and J are TRBV5-1 and TRBJ2-3; 8 bases match TRBD2. The CDR3 coding sequence is TGCGCCAGCAGCTGGCCAGCCTTCCGGGTCGCAGCGGGAGAACAAGATACGCAGTATTTT. Translating gives CASSWPAFRVAAGEQDTQYF.